The table lists the clone carrying this T cell receptor (beta chain) with a few counts. Its antigen is as yet unknown. The sample is drawn from a study of T-cell memory formation after mild COVID-19. Study information: TCR clusters showed largely donor specificity. Study-level points and caveats: Researchers could not confirm that second-wave clones peaking on day 37 targeted SARS-CoV-2. The study detected some responding clones in pre-infection memory, suggesting cross-reactive memory joined.

TCRdb itself ran the 5' RACE reads through MiXCR, one entry per CDR3 protein. The table has 300,000 to 350,000 distinct CDR3 sequences, 15% to 20% seen once; the top ten hold more than 20%. Germline-derived CDR1 and CDR2 are DFQATT and SNEGSKA (reference sequence). The CDR3 totals 12 residues. V lost 6 bases and J lost 1, with 7 bases in between. V gene TRBV20-1 combines with J gene TRBJ1-5; D is uncertain. What was sequenced was PBMCs or a T cell subset sorted from them (not recorded which). The sequence was collected from a man aged 18 to 30 who had mild COVID-19 (a few samples of this study predate the infection). Cell type and time point are not known. CDR3: CSAAGSNQPQHF. The CDR3 bases are TGCAGTGCCGCCGGCAGCAATCAGCCCCAGCATTTT.